This T cell receptor (beta chain) was captured in a study of post-analysis software for immune sequencing data. Whole-study findings and limits: Strong co-clustering by F measure was evident for samples that had been prepared in the same batch. Elevated frequency relative to controls characterized several TRBV segments in patients, TRBV5-6, TRBV5-1 and TRBV20-1 among them.

Prepared libraries of TCR beta cDNA carried unique molecular identifiers. MiXCR, run by TCRdb on the PCR reads, gives a single entry per CDR3 protein. The sample has about 210,000 distinct CDR3 sequences; 29% are singletons. This CDR3 spans 12 amino acids. Germline assignment: CDR1 MNHEY and CDR2 SMNVEV (reference sequence). Trimming left V 6 bases short and J 7 bases short, with 11 bases between. About this clonotype: Its target is not known.

This rearrangement joins TRBV27 to TRBJ2-3; D not certain. The receptor's source is a girl aged 2-17 years with multiple sclerosis. Source material: blood. The CDR3 bases are TGTGCCAGCAGCCCCACTGCAAATACGCAGTATTTT. Translation gives CASSPTANTQYF.